The clone carrying this TCR beta chain was observed a handful of times. The sample holds other DNA sequences that translate to the same CDR3. This entry is derived from a study of blood T cell repertoires in COVID-19. Study background: Donors in Cohort 3 who had recovered were those with two negative PCRs, healthcare professional clearance, or resolution of their symptoms. From T cells, B-cell-depleted T cells, or PBMCs came the material, which was cDNA or gDNA.

Data came from immunoSEQ multiplex PCR; TCRdb stores just in-frame clones and leaves some out. The profile shows about 230,000 clones, 85% to 90% of them singletons. Participants came from around 25 US areas, aged roughly 18 to 89 years. This sequence was found in a woman aged 45-59 years in a cohort exposed to, infected with or recovered from COVID-19 (not recorded which). Sequencing was done on a sample of PBMCs or T cells enriched from blood (not recorded which).

The CDR3 loop reads CASSQDLRGGNQPQHF. CDR3 in DNA: TGCGCCAGCAGCCAAGATTTGCGGGGGGGCAATCAGCCCCAGCATTTT. The genes are TRBV4-3 and TRBJ1-5, with a tentative D call TRBD1 (5 bases). The CDR3 consists of 16 residues. Germline V lookup: CDR1 LGHNA, CDR2 YSLEER. With 0 bases removed from V and 2 bases from J, the gap between germline ends came to 11 bases.